Each of the 27 T cell receptor beta chains below was sequenced from the same sample in a study of radiotherapy plus CTLA-4 blockade in lung cancer. Sequencing used immunoSEQ multiplex PCR; TCRdb keeps in-frame clones, though not all of them. In the table there are under 25,000 clones, approximately 70% of which are singletons. The specimen comprised peripheral blood, sampled from a patient treated with radiotherapy plus ipilimumab. Every receptor here comes from a human donor with non-small cell lung cancer who had stable disease on radiotherapy plus ipilimumab.

The chain has TRBV9 and TRBJ2-1; D is unclear. The CDR3 length is 15 residues. The germline gives CDR1 SGDLS, CDR2 YYNGEE. Trimming pared 4 bases from V and 1 base from J, leaving 12 bases between. The CDR3 sequence is CASSTSPDSYNEQFF. CDR3 nucleotide sequence: TGTGCCAGCAGCACCTCCCCGGATTCCTACAATGAGCAGTTCTTC.

This clone was picked up one time. The chain couples TRBV4-1 to TRBJ2-1; 7 bases match TRBD1. The CDR3 spans 16 residues. Per the germline V gene, CDR1 is MGHRA and CDR2 is YSYEKL. V shed 0 bases, J shed 6 bases, and the junction held 8 bases outside the gene matches. The CDR3 loop is CASSQEASQGVNEQFF. Here the CDR3 DNA reads TGCGCCAGCAGCCAAGAGGCAAGCCAGGGGGTCAATGAGCAGTTCTTC.

This clone appeared a single time. The J gene is TRBJ2-7, the V gene TRBV7-2, with 8 positions matching TRBD1. CDR3 length: 14 amino acids. V trimming: 3 bases; J trimming: 6 bases; junction bases outside the gene matches: 7. Germline V gene sequence: CDR1 SGHTA, CDR2 FQGNSA. In DNA form, the CDR3 reads TGTGCCAGCAGCTTTGTCAGGGGGCGTCGCGAGCAGTACTTC. Protein: CASSFVRGRREQYF.

V usage is TRBV29-1 and J usage is TRBJ2-5, with TRBD2 identical over 7 bases. The CDR3 consists of 13 residues. Trimming took 3 bases from V and 4 from J; bases not matched to a gene: 5. Per the germline V gene, CDR1 is SQVTM and CDR2 is ANQGSEA. Written as DNA, the CDR3 is TGCAGCGTTGAGCGGGAGAGGCGAGAGACCCAGTACTTC. It translates to CSVERERRETQYF.

The V call is TRBV11-2, the J call TRBJ2-1; 8 positions agree with TRBD2. This CDR3 is 18 amino acids long. From germline, CDR1 is SGHAT and CDR2 FQNNGV. The trim removed 1 base at V and 0 bases at J, leaving 8 bases unmatched. The CDR3 DNA sequence: TGTGCCAGCAGCTTAGCGAGTAGCGGGACTTTCTCCTACAATGAGCAGTTCTTC. This sequence encodes CASSLASSGTFSYNEQFF.

On this clone: At one end the junction does not follow the germline gene, possibly because of a read error. The chain has TRBV6-1 and TRBJ2-7, with D tentatively TRBD2 (6 bases). This CDR3 is 15 amino acids long. Germline V gene sequence: CDR1 MNHNS, CDR2 SASEGT. Written as DNA, the CDR3 is TGTGCCAGCAGTGAATCTTACGGGAGCTCCCACGAGCAGTACTTC. Encoded protein: CASSESYGSSHEQYF.

This rearrangement joins TRBV18 to TRBJ2-3, with 11 bases lining up with TRBD2. Germline lookup yields CDR1 KGHSH and CDR2 LQKENI. V shed 6 bases and J 2 bases; nucleotides not matched to a gene: 7. The CDR3 has 16 residues. The CDR3 is CASSGTSGGYTDTQYF. Written as DNA, the CDR3 is TGTGCCAGCTCCGGGACTAGCGGAGGCTACACAGATACGCAGTATTTT.

The chain combines TRBV10-3 with TRBJ2-1; 9 bases match TRBD1. Germline assignment: CDR1 ENHRY and CDR2 SYGVKD. V shed 7 bases, J shed 9 bases, and the junction held 10 bases outside the gene matches. This CDR3 has 14 residues. The CDR3 DNA follows: TGTGCCATCACTCCCGGACAGGGGTTGTCTGAGCAGTTCTTC. Translation: CAITPGQGLSEQFF.

The gene calls are TRBV30 and TRBJ2-1, with a possible D match to TRBD1 (5 bases). V was cut by 2 bases and J by 4 bases, with 12 bases left in between. The CDR3 runs to 14 residues. From germline, CDR1 is GTSNPN and CDR2 SVGIG (reference sequence). The CDR3 protein is CAWSLGAVYNEQFF. CDR3 bases: TGTGCCTGGAGTCTAGGGGCAGTGTACAATGAGCAGTTCTTC.

The CDR3 nucleotides read TGTGCCAGCCTGGCCTTACACACAGATACGCAGTATTTT. As protein: CASLALHTDTQYF. The V and J genes are TRBV6-5 and TRBJ2-3; D is ambiguous. V lost 8 bases, J lost 2 bases, and 11 bases lay in between. Germline lookup yields CDR1 MNHEY and CDR2 SVGAGI. The CDR3 extends over 13 amino acids.

The CDR3 loop reads CASSLLAAQNTGELFF. CDR3 sequence (DNA): TGTGCCAGCAGTTTACTAGCGGCCCAGAACACCGGGGAGCTGTTTTTT. The rearrangement links TRBV28 to TRBJ2-2; 7 bases are a match to TRBD2. This CDR3 has 16 residues. J lost 1 base, V lost 2 bases, and 4 bases had no gene match. Germline loops: CDR1 MDHEN, CDR2 SYDVKM.

This clone was detected only a few times. The chain links TRBV14 to TRBJ2-3; D is uncertain. V was trimmed by 2 bases and J by 1 base, leaving 4 bases between them. CDR1 is SGHDN, CDR2 FVKESK, per germline. The CDR3 has 13 residues. CDR3 protein: CASSQIGTDTQYF. The CDR3 nucleotides read TGTGCCAGCAGCCAAATTGGCACAGATACGCAGTATTTT.

This clone was observed a few times. The genes are TRBV18 and TRBJ1-2, with D possibly matching TRBD1 (6 bases). Germline CDR1 and CDR2: KGHSH and LQKENI. This CDR3 spans 14 amino acids. Trimming stripped 2 bases from V and 2 bases from J, with 9 bases between. CDR3 nucleotide sequence: TGTGCCAGCTCACCAGACAGGACAAACTATGGCTACACCTTC. Residues: CASSPDRTNYGYTF. The full variable domain, rest sourced from reference TRBV18 and TRBJ1-2, is NAGVMQNPRHLVRRRGQEARLRCSPMKGHSHVYWYRQLPEEGLKFMVYLQKENIIDESGMPKERFSAEFPKEGPSILRIQQVVRGDSAAYFCASSPDRTNYGYTFGSGTRLTVV.

V gene TRBV7-9 combines with J gene TRBJ1-4; 7 positions match TRBD1. The CDR3 is 18 residues long. J lost 6 bases, V lost 5 bases, and 18 bases had no gene match. CDR1 is SEHNR, CDR2 FQNEAQ, per germline (reference sequence). The CDR3 coding sequence is TGTGCCAGCAGCCCCTCAAGCAGGGGGTTCCTCTCACATGAAAAACTGTTTTTT. Its protein is CASSPSSRGFLSHEKLFF.

In its sample, this clone was seen a few times. The V gene is TRBV19, the J gene TRBJ1-1; 10 nucleotides line up with TRBD1. Germline V gene lookup returns CDR1 LNHDA and CDR2 SQIVND (reference sequence). J gave up 4 bases and V 6 bases, and 8 bases lay outside the gene matches. CDR3 length equals 15 residues. CDR3 residues: CASRGLRTGGTEAFF. Written as DNA, the CDR3 is TGTGCCAGTAGGGGGCTGAGGACAGGGGGCACTGAAGCTTTCTTT.

Judged by abundance, this clone is medium-sized. V is TRBV6-4 and J is TRBJ1-5; D gene uncertain. Trimming pared 4 bases from V and 4 bases from J, leaving 8 bases between. CDR1 MRHNA and CDR2 SNTAGT come from the germline V gene. The CDR3 has 13 residues. The CDR3 DNA follows: TGTGCCAGCAGTGCGGGCCCAAATCAGCCCCAGCATTTT. Translated, it gives CASSAGPNQPQHF.

The chain links TRBV6-1 to TRBJ2-7, with D perhaps TRBD1 (5 bases). The CDR3 runs to 14 residues. V shed 0 bases and J shed 6 bases, with 12 bases lying between them. CDR1 is MNHNS, CDR2 SASEGT, per germline. In DNA, the CDR3 is TGTGCCAGCAGTGAAGCTCCAGGGATGGGCGAGCAGTACTTC. It translates to CASSEAPGMGEQYF.

This sequence joins TRBV5-6 and TRBJ2-1, with D possibly matching TRBD2 (6 bases). Germline V lookup: CDR1 SGHDT, CDR2 YYEEEE. V dropped 1 base and J dropped 5 bases, with 10 bases sitting between them. This CDR3 region has 14 residues. The CDR3, as DNA: TGTGCCAGCAGCTTGACTAGCTGGGACAATGAGCAGTTCTTC. Its protein is CASSLTSWDNEQFF.

The chain carries TRBV2 and TRBJ2-1; 9 bases map to TRBD2. The CDR3 totals 12 residues. The germline V gene has CDR1 SNHLY and CDR2 FYNNEI. For the CDR3, the DNA is TGTGCTTTGACTAGCGGCGTCAATGAGCAGTTCTTC. This gives the protein CALTSGVNEQFF.

V usage is TRBV19 and J usage is TRBJ1-5; D is possibly TRBD1 (6 bases). Per germline, CDR1 LNHDA and CDR2 SQIVND (reference sequence). The CDR3 extends over 15 amino acids. Trimming cost V 7 bases and J 1 base, with 14 bases left between them. The CDR3: CASMAGARSNQPQHF. CDR3 coding DNA: TGTGCCAGTATGGCAGGGGCGAGGAGCAATCAGCCCCAGCATTTT.

The CDR3 nucleotides read TGTGCCAGCAGCTCCCCGTCGATTCCTCCCTACGAGCAGTACTTC. Its protein product is CASSSPSIPPYEQYF. This chain links TRBV5-4 with TRBJ2-7, with unresolved D. The CDR3 covers 15 residues. Deletions cut 3 bases from V and 2 bases from J, with 15 bases between. Germline CDR1 reads SGHNT; CDR2 reads YYREEE (reference sequence).

This chain uses TRBV27 with TRBJ2-1; D uncertain. Looked up from germline, CDR1 is MNHEY and CDR2 is SMNVEV (reference sequence). The CDR3 spans 14 residues. V dropped 5 bases and J dropped 0 bases, with 8 bases sitting between them. DNA for the CDR3: TGTGCCAGCAGTCCCCTGAGCTCCTACAATGAGCAGTTCTTC. This translates into CASSPLSSYNEQFF.

The chain employs TRBV18 and TRBJ1-5, with TRBD1 matching 8 bases. The CDR3 spans 15 residues. Losses at the gene ends were 6 bases for V and 2 bases for J; bases not matched to a gene: 6. Per the germline V gene, CDR1 is KGHSH and CDR2 is LQKENI. The CDR3 bases are TGTGCCAGCTCCCGGACAGGGTTGGGCAATCAGCCCCAGCATTTT. It specifies CASSRTGLGNQPQHF.

The chain carries TRBV10-3 and TRBJ2-2; perhaps TRBD2 as D (5 bases). CDR3 length: 16 residues. With 1 base removed from V and 1 base from J, the gap between germline ends came to 10 bases. Germline CDR1 and CDR2: ENHRY and SYGVKD. The CDR3 DNA follows: TGTGCCATCAGTGAGTTGCAGCGGAGGAACACCGGGGAGCTGTTTTTT. Translating it yields CAISELQRRNTGELFF.

The gene calls are TRBV18 and TRBJ1-4; D is unclear. This CDR3 contains 14 residues. CDR1 KGHSH and CDR2 LQKENI come from the germline V gene. V was cut by 3 bases and J by 5 bases, with 10 bases left in between. The CDR3 DNA reads as TGTGCCAGCTCACCCCCCGCGGGCAATGAAAAACTGTTTTTT. Its translation is CASSPPAGNEKLFF.

The chain recombines TRBV7-2 with TRBJ2-7; 7 nucleotides line up with TRBD2. CDR1 is SGHTA, CDR2 FQGNSA, per germline. The J segment lost 2 bases and the V segment lost 1 base, leaving 5 bases of the junction unmatched. The CDR3 length is 15 residues. CDR3 sequence: CASSLVGLETYEQYF. DNA for the CDR3: TGTGCCAGCAGCTTAGTTGGACTAGAAACCTACGAGCAGTACTTC.

The chain uses TRBV2 and TRBJ2-7; TRBD1 might be the D (5 bases). V was pared by 6 bases and J by 0 bases, with 12 bases between. The CDR3 runs 14 residues. Germline CDR1 and CDR2: SNHLY and FYNNEI. The CDR3 DNA follows: TGTGCCAGCAGACTCTCGGACAACTCCTACGAGCAGTACTTC. Translated, it gives CASRLSDNSYEQYF.